The 9 T cell receptor beta chains below were found in one sample sequenced in a study of blood T cell repertoires in COVID-19. The data were produced by immunoSEQ multiplex PCR, yet TCRdb's version contains in-frame clones alone and is incomplete. This sample yields roughly 140,000 clones, of which about 84% are seen a single time; approximately 5.8% belongs to the top ten. The sequencing input was peripheral blood. These receptors all come from a human donor in a cohort sampled during active COVID-19.

J is TRBJ2-1 and V is TRBV28; D is possibly TRBD1 (5 bases). Germline CDR1 and CDR2: MDHEN and SYDVKM. This CDR3 region has 13 residues. V was cut by 6 bases and J by 3 bases, with 9 bases left in between. CDR3 in DNA: TGTGCCAGCAGGCAGGGTGGCTACAATGAGCAGTTCTTC. Amino acids: CASRQGGYNEQFF.

V and J are TRBV5-1 and TRBJ2-5, with D tentatively TRBD2 (6 bases). The CDR3 loop spans 14 amino acids. Germline assignment: CDR1 SGHRS and CDR2 YFSETQ. Trimming took off 5 bases at V and 4 bases at J, with 15 bases between the two ends. CDR3 DNA: TGCGCCAGCAGTGTGGGGATCGGGGGAGAGACCCAGTACTTC. It yields the protein CASSVGIGGETQYF.

The V and J genes are TRBV5-5 and TRBJ2-1; 10 bases agree with TRBD1. Germline lookup yields CDR1 SGHKS and CDR2 YYEKEE (reference sequence). After removal of 2 bases from V and 8 bases from J, the junction contained 4 bases not matched to a gene. This CDR3 spans 14 amino acids. CDR3 coding DNA: TGTGCCAGCAGCTTCGGGACAGGGGTTTATGAGCAGTTCTTC. Translated, it gives CASSFGTGVYEQFF.

The CDR3 bases are TGTGCCAGTAGTACAAGGACAGGGAGAAATCAGCCCCAGCATTTT. Amino acids: CASSTRTGRNQPQHF. V and J are TRBV19 and TRBJ1-5; 8 positions match TRBD1. The CDR3 runs 15 residues. V was pared by 4 bases and J by 4 bases, with 6 bases of the junction left unmatched. The germline gives CDR1 LNHDA, CDR2 SQIVND (reference sequence).

The gene calls are TRBV14 and TRBJ1-1; no clear D. The CDR3 covers 14 residues. The V end was cut by 4 bases, the J end by 0 bases, with 9 bases between. Looked up from germline, CDR1 is SGHDN and CDR2 is FVKESK. The DNA for the CDR3 is TGTGCCAGCAGCCTACAGCTATTGAACACTGAAGCTTTCTTT. This sequence encodes CASSLQLLNTEAFF.

The count of this clone is one. This chain joins TRBV4-2 and TRBJ2-4, with D possibly matching TRBD2 (6 bases). CDR3 length: 16 amino acids. V shed 0 bases and J shed 8 bases, with 17 bases lying between them. The germline V gene has CDR1 LGHNA and CDR2 YNFKEQ. The CDR3, as DNA: TGTGCCAGCAGCCAAGATCGGACTATCGCATCGGACATTCAGTACTTC. Protein product: CASSQDRTIASDIQYF.

This clone showed up just a few times. J is TRBJ2-3 and V is TRBV19, with 11 bases aligning to TRBD2. This CDR3 has 14 residues. V shed 5 bases and J 6 bases; nucleotides not matched to a gene: 4. Germline CDR1 reads LNHDA; CDR2 reads SQIVND (reference sequence). The DNA for the CDR3 is TGTGCCAGTAGTTTTAGCGGGGGGGCGGATACGCAGTATTTT. It encodes CASSFSGGADTQYF.

Points on this clone: Other DNA sequences from this sample encode an identical CDR3 as well. The chain employs TRBV5-1 and TRBJ2-5, with 8 bases that match TRBD1. Germline V gives CDR1 SGHRS, CDR2 YFSETQ. The CDR3 is 13 amino acids. With V trimmed by 5 bases and J by 5 bases, 5 bases remained unmatched. The CDR3, as DNA: TGCGCCAGCAGTTCAGGGGGCAGCGAGACCCAGTACTTC. Its protein product is CASSSGGSETQYF.

As regards this clone: One end of the junction varies from germline; a read error may be responsible. This chain links TRBV5-4 with TRBJ2-3; 12 bases are a match to TRBD2. Germline V CDR1 and CDR2: SGHNT, YYREEE (reference sequence). The CDR3 has 18 amino acids. As DNA, the CDR3 is TGTGCCAGCAGGTTGGGACTAGCGGGCGGCTCCTCGCCAGATACGCAGTATTTT. Translated, it gives CASRLGLAGGSSPDTQYF.